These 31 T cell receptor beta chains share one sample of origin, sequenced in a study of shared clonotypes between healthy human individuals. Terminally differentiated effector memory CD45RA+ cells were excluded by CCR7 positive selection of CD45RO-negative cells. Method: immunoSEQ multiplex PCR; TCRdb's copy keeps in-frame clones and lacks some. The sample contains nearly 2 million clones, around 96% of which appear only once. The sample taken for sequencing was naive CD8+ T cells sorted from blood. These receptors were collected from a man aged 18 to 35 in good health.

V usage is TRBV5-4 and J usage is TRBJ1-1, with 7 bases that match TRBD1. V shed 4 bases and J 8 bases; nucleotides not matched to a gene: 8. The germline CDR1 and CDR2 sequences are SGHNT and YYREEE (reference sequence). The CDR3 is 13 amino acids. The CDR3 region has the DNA TGTGCCAGCAGCCATGACAGGGTAGGGGAAGCTTTCTTT. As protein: CASSHDRVGEAFF.

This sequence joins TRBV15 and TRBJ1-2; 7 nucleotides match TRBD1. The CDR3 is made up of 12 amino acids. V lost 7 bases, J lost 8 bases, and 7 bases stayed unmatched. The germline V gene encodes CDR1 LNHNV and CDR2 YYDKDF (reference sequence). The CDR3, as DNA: TGTGCCACCACTGCAGGGGGGTACGGCTACACCTTC. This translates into CATTAGGYGYTF.

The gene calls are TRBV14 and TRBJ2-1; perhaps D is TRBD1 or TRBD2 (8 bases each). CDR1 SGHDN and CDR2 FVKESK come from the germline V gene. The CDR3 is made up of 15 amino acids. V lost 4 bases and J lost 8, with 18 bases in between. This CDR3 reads CASSPRQGTSDEQFF. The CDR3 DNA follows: TGTGCCAGCAGCCCAAGACAGGGGACTAGTGATGAGCAGTTCTTC.

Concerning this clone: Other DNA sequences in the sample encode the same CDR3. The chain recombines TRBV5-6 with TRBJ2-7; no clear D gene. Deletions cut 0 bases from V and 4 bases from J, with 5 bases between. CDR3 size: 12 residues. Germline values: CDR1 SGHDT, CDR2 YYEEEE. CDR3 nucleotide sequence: TGTGCCAGCAGCTTGGATGGGTACGAGCAGTACTTC. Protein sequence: CASSLDGYEQYF. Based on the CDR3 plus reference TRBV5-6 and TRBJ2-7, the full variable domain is DAGVTQSPTHLIKTRGQQVTLRCSPKSGHDTVSWYQQALGQGPQFIFQYYEEEERQRGNFPDRFSGHQFPNYSSELNVNALLLGDSALYLCASSLDGYEQYFGPGTRLTVT.

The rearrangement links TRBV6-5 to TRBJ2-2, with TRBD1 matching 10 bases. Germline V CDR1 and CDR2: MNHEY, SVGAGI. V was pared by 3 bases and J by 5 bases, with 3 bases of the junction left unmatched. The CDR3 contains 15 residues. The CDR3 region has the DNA TGTGCCAGCAGTTATCGACAGGGGGCGACCGGGGAGCTGTTTTTT. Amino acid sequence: CASSYRQGATGELFF.

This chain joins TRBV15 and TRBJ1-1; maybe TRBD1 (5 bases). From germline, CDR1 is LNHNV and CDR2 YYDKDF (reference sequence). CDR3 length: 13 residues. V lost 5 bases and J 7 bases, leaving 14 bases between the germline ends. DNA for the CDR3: TGTGCCACCAGCCCCGCCGGGGGGTTTGAAGCTTTCTTT. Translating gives CATSPAGGFEAFF. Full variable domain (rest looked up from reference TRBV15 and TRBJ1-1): DAMVIQNPRYQVTQFGKPVTLSCSQTLNHNVMYWYQQKSSQAPKLLFHYYDKDFNNEADTPDNFQSRRPNTSFCFLDIRSPGLGDTAMYLCATSPAGGFEAFFGQGTRLTVV.

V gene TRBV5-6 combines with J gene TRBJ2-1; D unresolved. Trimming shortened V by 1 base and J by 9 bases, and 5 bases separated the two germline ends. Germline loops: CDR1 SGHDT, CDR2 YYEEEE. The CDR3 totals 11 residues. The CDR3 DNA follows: TGTGCCAGCAGCTTGTTAGTTGAGCAGTTCTTC. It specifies CASSLLVEQFF.

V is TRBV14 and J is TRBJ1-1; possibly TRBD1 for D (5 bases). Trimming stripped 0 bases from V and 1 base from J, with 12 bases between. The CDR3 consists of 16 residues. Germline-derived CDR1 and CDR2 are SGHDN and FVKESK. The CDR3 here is CASSQDPWGENTEAFF. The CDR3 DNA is TGTGCCAGCAGCCAAGACCCATGGGGGGAGAACACTGAAGCTTTCTTT.

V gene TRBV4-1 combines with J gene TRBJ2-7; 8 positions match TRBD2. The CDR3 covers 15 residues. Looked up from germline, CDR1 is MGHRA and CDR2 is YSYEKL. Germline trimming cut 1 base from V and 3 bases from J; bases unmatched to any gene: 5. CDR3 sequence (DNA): TGCGCCAGCAGCCAAGGGATAGCGGGGAGCTACGAGCAGTACTTC. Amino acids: CASSQGIAGSYEQYF.

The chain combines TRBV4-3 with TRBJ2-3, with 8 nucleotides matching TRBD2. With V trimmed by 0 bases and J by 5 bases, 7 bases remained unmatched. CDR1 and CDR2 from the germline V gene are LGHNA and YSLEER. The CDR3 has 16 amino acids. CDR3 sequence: CASSQEPAGAIDTQYF. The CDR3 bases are TGCGCCAGCAGCCAAGAGCCAGCGGGAGCAATAGATACGCAGTATTTT.

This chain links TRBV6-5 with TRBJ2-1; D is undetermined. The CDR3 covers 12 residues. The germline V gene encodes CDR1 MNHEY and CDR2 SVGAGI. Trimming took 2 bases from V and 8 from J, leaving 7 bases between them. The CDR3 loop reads CASSYGRDEQFF. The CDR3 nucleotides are TGTGCCAGCAGTTACGGTCGGGATGAGCAGTTCTTC.

The CDR3 sequence: CAISEFSTPFLGYGYTF. CDR3 sequence (DNA): TGTGCCATCAGTGAGTTCTCAACGCCATTTTTAGGATATGGCTACACCTTC. This sequence joins TRBV10-3 and TRBJ1-2; D is uncertain. The germline CDR1 and CDR2 sequences are ENHRY and SYGVKD. Trimming took off 1 base at V and 5 bases at J, with 20 bases between the two ends. This CDR3 region has 17 residues.

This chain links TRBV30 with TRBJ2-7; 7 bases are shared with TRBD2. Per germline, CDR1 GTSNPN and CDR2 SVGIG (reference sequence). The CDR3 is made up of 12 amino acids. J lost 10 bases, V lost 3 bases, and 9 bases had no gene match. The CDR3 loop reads CAWRLGSGDQYF. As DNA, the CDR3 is TGTGCCTGGAGGCTGGGGAGCGGGGACCAGTACTTC.

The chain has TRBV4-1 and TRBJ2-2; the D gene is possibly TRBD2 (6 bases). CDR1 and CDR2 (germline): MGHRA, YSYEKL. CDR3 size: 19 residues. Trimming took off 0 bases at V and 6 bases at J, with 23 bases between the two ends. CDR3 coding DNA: TGCGCCAGCAGCCAAGAATCCCGGCTAGCGTTCATGGGGGCCGGGGAGCTGTTTTTT. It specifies CASSQESRLAFMGAGELFF.

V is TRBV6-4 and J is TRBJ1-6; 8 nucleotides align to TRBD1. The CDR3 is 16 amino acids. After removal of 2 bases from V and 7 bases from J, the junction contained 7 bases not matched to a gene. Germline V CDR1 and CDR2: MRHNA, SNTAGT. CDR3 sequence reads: CASSDLPTGANSPLHF. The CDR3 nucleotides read TGTGCCAGCAGTGACCTTCCGACAGGGGCCAATTCACCCCTCCACTTT.

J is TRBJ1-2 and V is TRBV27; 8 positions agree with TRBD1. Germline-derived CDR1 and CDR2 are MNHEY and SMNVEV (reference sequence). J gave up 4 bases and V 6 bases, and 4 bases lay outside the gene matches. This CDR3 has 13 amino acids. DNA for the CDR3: TGTGCCAGCAGGACAGGGGCGGGCTATGGCTACACCTTC. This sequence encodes CASRTGAGYGYTF.

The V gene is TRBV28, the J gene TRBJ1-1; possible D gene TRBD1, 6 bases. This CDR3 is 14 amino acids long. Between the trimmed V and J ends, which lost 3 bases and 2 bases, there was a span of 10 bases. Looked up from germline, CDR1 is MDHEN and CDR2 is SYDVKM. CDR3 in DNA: TGTGCCAGCAGTTTGGGGGGCTTCAACACTGAAGCTTTCTTT. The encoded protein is CASSLGGFNTEAFF. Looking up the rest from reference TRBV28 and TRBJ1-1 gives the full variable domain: DVKVTQSSRYLVKRTGEKVFLECVQDMDHENMFWYRQDPGLGLRLIYFSYDVKMKEKGDIPEGYSVSREKKERFSLILESASTNQTSMYLCASSLGGFNTEAFFGQGTRLTVV.

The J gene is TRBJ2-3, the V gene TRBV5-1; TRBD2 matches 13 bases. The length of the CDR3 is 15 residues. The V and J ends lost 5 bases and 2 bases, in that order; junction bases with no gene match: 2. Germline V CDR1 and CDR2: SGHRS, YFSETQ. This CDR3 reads CASSTSGGDTDTQYF. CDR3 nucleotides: TGCGCCAGCAGTACTAGCGGGGGGGACACAGATACGCAGTATTTT. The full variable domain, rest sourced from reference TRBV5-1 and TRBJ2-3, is KAGVTQTPRYLIKTRGQQVTLSCSPISGHRSVSWYQQTPGQGLQFLFEYFSETQRNKGNFPGRFSGRQFSNSRSEMNVSTLELGDSALYLCASSTSGGDTDTQYFGPGTRLTVL.

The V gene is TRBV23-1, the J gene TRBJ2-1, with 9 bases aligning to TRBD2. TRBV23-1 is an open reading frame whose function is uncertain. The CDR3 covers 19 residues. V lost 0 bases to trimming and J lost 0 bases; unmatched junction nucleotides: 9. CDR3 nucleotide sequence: TGCGCCAGCAGTCAATCATCCCGACTAGCGGTGAGCTCCTACAATGAGCAGTTCTTC. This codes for CASSQSSRLAVSSYNEQFF.

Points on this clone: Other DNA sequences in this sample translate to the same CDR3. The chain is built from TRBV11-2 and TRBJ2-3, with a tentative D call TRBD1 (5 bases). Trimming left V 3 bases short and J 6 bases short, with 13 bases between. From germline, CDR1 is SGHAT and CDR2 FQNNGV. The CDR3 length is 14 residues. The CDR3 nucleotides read TGTGCCAGCAGCTTCCAATCCTCAGGGGATACGCAGTATTTT. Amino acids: CASSFQSSGDTQYF.

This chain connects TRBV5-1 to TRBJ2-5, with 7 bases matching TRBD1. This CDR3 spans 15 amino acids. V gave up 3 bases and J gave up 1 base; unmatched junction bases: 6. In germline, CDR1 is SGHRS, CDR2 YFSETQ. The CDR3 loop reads CASSSDRVPQETQYF. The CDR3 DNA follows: TGCGCCAGCAGCTCAGACAGGGTACCCCAAGAGACCCAGTACTTC.

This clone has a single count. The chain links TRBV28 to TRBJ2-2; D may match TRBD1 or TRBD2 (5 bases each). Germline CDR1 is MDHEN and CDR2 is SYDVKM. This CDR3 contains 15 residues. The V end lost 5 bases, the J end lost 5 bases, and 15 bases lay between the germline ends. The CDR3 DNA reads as TGTGCCAGCAGTCGTCTGGACTGGGGGACCGGGGAGCTGTTTTTT. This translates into CASSRLDWGTGELFF.

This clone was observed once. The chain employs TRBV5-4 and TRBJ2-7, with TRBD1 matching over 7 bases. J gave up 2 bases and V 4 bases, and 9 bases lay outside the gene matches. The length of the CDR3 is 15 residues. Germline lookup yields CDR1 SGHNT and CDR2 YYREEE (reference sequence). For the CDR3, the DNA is TGTGCCAGCAGCCCCGACAGGGTAGATACCTACGAGCAGTACTTC. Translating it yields CASSPDRVDTYEQYF.

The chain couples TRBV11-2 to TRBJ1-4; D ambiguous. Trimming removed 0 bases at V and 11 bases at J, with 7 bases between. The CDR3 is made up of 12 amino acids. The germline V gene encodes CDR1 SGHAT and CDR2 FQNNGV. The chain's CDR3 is CASSLDSPKLFF. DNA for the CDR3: TGTGCCAGCAGCTTAGACAGCCCCAAACTGTTTTTT.

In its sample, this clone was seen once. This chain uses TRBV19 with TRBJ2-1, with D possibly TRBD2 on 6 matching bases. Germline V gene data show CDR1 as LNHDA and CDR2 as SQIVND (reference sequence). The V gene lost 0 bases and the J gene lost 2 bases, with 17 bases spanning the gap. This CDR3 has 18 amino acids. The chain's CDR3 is CASSIDPLPSVTYNEQFF. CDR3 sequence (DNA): TGTGCCAGTAGTATAGATCCCCTCCCTAGCGTCACCTACAATGAGCAGTTCTTC. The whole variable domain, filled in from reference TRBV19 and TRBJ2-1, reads DGGITQSPKYLFRKEGQNVTLSCEQNLNHDAMYWYRQDPGQGLRLIYYSQIVNDFQKGDIAEGYSVSREKKESFPLTVTSAQKNPTAFYLCASSIDPLPSVTYNEQFFGPGTRLTVL.

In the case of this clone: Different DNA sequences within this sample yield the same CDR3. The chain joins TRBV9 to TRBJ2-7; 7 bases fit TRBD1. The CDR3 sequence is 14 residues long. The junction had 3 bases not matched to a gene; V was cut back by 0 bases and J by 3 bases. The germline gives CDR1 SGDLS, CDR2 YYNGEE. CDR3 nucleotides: TGTGCCAGCAGCGTAGGACAGGGAAACTACGAGCAGTACTTC. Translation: CASSVGQGNYEQYF.

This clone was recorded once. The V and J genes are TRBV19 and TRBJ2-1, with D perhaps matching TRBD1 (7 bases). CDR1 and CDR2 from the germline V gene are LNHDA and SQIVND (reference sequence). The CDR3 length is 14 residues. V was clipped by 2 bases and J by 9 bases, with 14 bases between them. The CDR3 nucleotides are TGTGCCAGTAGTATAATTGGAGGGGGCGGTGAGCAGTTCTTC. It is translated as CASSIIGGGGEQFF. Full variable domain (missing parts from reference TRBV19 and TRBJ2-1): DGGITQSPKYLFRKEGQNVTLSCEQNLNHDAMYWYRQDPGQGLRLIYYSQIVNDFQKGDIAEGYSVSREKKESFPLTVTSAQKNPTAFYLCASSIIGGGGEQFFGPGTRLTVL.

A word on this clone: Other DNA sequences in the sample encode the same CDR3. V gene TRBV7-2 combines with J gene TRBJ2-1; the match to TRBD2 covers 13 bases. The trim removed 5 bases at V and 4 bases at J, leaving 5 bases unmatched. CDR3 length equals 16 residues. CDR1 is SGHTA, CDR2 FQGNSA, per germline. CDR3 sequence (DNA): TGTGCCAGCAGCCCCTGGACTAGCGGGAGTTACAATGAGCAGTTCTTC. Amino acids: CASSPWTSGSYNEQFF. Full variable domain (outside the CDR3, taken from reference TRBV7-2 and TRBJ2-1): GAGVSQSPSNKVTEKGKDVELRCDPISGHTALYWYRQSLGQGLEFLIYFQGNSAPDKSGLPSDRFSAERTGGSVSTLTIQRTQQEDSAVYLCASSPWTSGSYNEQFFGPGTRLTVL.

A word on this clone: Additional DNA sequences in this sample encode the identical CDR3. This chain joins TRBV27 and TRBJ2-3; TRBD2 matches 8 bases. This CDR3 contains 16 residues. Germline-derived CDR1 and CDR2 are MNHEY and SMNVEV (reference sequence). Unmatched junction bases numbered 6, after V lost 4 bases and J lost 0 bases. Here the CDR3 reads CASSYSSGESTDTQYF. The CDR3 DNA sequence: TGTGCCAGCAGTTATAGTAGCGGGGAGAGCACAGATACGCAGTATTTT.

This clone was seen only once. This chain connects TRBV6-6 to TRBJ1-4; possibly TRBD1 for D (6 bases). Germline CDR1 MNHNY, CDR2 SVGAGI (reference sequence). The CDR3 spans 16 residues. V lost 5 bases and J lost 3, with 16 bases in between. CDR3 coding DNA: TGTGCCAGCAGTCCACCACAGGGACCGGCTAATGAAAAACTGTTTTTT. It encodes CASSPPQGPANEKLFF.

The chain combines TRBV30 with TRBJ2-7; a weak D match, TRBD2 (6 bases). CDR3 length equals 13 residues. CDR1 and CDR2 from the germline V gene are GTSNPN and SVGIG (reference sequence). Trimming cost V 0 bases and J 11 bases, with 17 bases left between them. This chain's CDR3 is CAWSVGTGVGEYF. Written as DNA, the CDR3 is TGTGCCTGGAGTGTAGGGACTGGGGTGGGTGAGTACTTC.